These 21 T cell receptor beta chains were all obtained from the same sample, sequenced in a study of CD8+ T cells in alopecia areata. Noted treatment: oral pan-JAK inhibitor, 5-10 mg twice daily. RNA was extracted and reverse transcribed into cDNA as the sequencing template. Generated by immunoSEQ multiplex PCR, the TCRdb table keeps only in-frame clones and is missing some. In the table there are around 200,000 clones, roughly 62% of which are singletons. Sequenced material: CD8+ T cells sorted from blood, taken at week 24, from a patient treated with tofacitinib. The receptors derive from a human donor with alopecia areata.

This clone occurred a few times. The chain has TRBV9 and TRBJ1-2, with D hard to call. The V gene's germline CDR1 is SGDLS and CDR2 YYNGEE. Trimming removed 6 bases at V and 8 bases at J, with 17 bases between. The CDR3 contains 13 residues. Here the CDR3 DNA reads TGTGCCAGCATGGATCCGAAGGCGAGGGGCTACACCTTC. Its protein product is CASMDPKARGYTF.

The V and J genes are TRBV19 and TRBJ1-2, with a tentative D call TRBD1 (6 bases). Germline CDR1 is LNHDA and CDR2 is SQIVND (reference sequence). Trimming pared 8 bases from V and 4 bases from J, leaving 8 bases between. CDR3 length: 11 amino acids. The CDR3 here is CASGQFYGYTF. DNA for the CDR3: TGTGCCAGTGGACAGTTCTATGGCTACACCTTC.

This clone turned up a few times. The chain couples TRBV14 to TRBJ2-7, with no clear D. Germline CDR1 and CDR2: SGHDN and FVKESK. The CDR3 contains 13 residues. The V and J ends lost 0 bases and 6 bases respectively, with 9 bases between them. CDR3 bases: TGTGCCAGCAGCCAAGATCCCAGTTCCGAGCAGTACTTC. This sequence encodes CASSQDPSSEQYF. Complete variable domain (other parts from reference TRBV14 and TRBJ2-7): EAGVTQFPSHSVIEKGQTVTLRCDPISGHDNLYWYRRVMGKEIKFLLHFVKESKQDESGMPNNRFLAERTGGTYSTLKVQPAELEDSGVYFCASSQDPSSEQYFGPGTRLTVT.

The J gene is TRBJ2-3, the V gene TRBV15; D not certain. The V gene lost 1 base and the J gene lost 4 bases, with 9 bases spanning the gap. The CDR3 runs 14 residues. Germline V gene data show CDR1 as LNHNV and CDR2 as YYDKDF (reference sequence). The CDR3, as DNA: TGTGCCACCAGCAGAGGCGGATCAGCAGATACGCAGTATTTT. Translated, it gives CATSRGGSADTQYF.

CDR3 DNA: TGTGCCAGCAGAGGCCCCGAGCAGTACTTC. Translating it yields CASRGPEQYF. The chain joins TRBV2 to TRBJ2-7; no clear D gene. The CDR3 covers 10 residues. The germline CDR1 and CDR2 sequences are SNHLY and FYNNEI. Deletions cut 6 bases from V and 6 bases from J, with 6 bases between. Combining the CDR3 with reference TRBV2 and TRBJ2-7 gives the whole variable domain EPEVTQTPSHQVTQMGQEVILRCVPISNHLYFYWYRQILGQKVEFLVSFYNNEISEKSEIFDDQFSVERPDGSNFTLKIRSTKLEDSAMYFCASRGPEQYFGPGTRLTVT.

V usage is TRBV27 and J usage is TRBJ2-7; 8 bases fit TRBD1. The CDR3 is 14 residues long. V trimming: 4 bases; J trimming: 5 bases; junction bases outside the gene matches: 7. CDR1 and CDR2 from the germline V gene are MNHEY and SMNVEV (reference sequence). CDR3 coding DNA: TGTGCCAGCAGTTCGACAGGGGTGTTTCACGAGCAGTACTTC. It codes for CASSSTGVFHEQYF.

Only one count was recorded for this clone. The chain is built from TRBV4-2 and TRBJ2-4; D call uncertain. The CDR3 is 14 residues long. The germline V gene has CDR1 LGHNA and CDR2 YNFKEQ. The ends were cut back, 0 bases at V and 9 bases at J, with 12 bases in the middle. CDR3 nucleotides: TGTGCCAGCAGCCAAGAGGGGTCTCTTGGCATTCAGTACTTC. This codes for CASSQEGSLGIQYF.

The V and J genes are TRBV5-1 and TRBJ2-1, with 8 bases identical to TRBD1. The V and J ends lost 4 bases and 1 base, in that order; junction bases with no gene match: 7. The CDR3 length is 16 residues. Germline V gene sequence: CDR1 SGHRS, CDR2 YFSETQ. The CDR3 spells CASSGTGGDSYNEQFF. CDR3 nucleotide sequence: TGCGCCAGCAGCGGGACAGGAGGCGATTCCTACAATGAGCAGTTCTTC.

The count of this clone is one. Other DNA sequences of this sample code for an identical CDR3. The chain employs TRBV7-9 and TRBJ1-2; D is unclear. Between the trimmed V and J ends, which lost 1 base and 2 bases, there was a span of 2 bases. CDR3 size: 12 residues. Germline lookup yields CDR1 SEHNR and CDR2 FQNEAQ (reference sequence). The CDR3 region is CASSLGNYGYTF. CDR3 sequence (DNA): TGTGCCAGCAGCTTAGGGAACTATGGCTACACCTTC.

This chain joins TRBV18 and TRBJ2-3; D is ambiguous. The CDR3 runs 13 residues. Looked up from germline, CDR1 is KGHSH and CDR2 is LQKENI. V lost 4 bases and J lost 3, with 8 bases in between. The CDR3 DNA sequence: TGTGCCAGCTCACTGTCTTCTACAGATACGCAGTATTTT. This gives the protein CASSLSSTDTQYF.

The rearrangement uses TRBV9 and TRBJ2-5; 8 nucleotides agree with TRBD2. The CDR3 runs 16 residues. Germline V CDR1 and CDR2: SGDLS, YYNGEE. V dropped 2 bases and J dropped 2; count of bases not matched to a gene: 8. CDR3 sequence reads: CASSVSGLAWQETQYF. CDR3 sequence (DNA): TGTGCCAGCAGCGTGTCCGGACTAGCCTGGCAAGAGACCCAGTACTTC.

DNA for the CDR3: TGTGCCAGCAGCTTGGGATCAGGGGCAAACGATGGCTACACCTTC. This encodes CASSLGSGANDGYTF. This chain uses TRBV5-6 with TRBJ1-2; D perhaps matches TRBD1 (6 bases). CDR3 length equals 15 residues. CDR1 and CDR2 from the germline V gene are SGHDT and YYEEEE. V was trimmed by 0 bases and J by 6 bases, leaving 15 bases between them.

The chain employs TRBV27 and TRBJ2-1; 8 bases are shared with TRBD2. Germline-derived CDR1 and CDR2 are MNHEY and SMNVEV (reference sequence). The ends lost 4 bases at V and 7 bases at J; junction bases unmatched: 12. The CDR3 loop spans 16 amino acids. The CDR3 here is CASSSSAGVFVNEQFF. In DNA form, the CDR3 reads TGTGCCAGCAGTTCCTCAGCGGGGGTCTTTGTGAATGAGCAGTTCTTC.

The chain combines TRBV15 with TRBJ2-7, with D perhaps TRBD1 (5 bases). CDR3 length: 14 residues. Germline V gives CDR1 LNHNV, CDR2 YYDKDF (reference sequence). The germline V and J ends were trimmed by 1 base and 1 base, with 8 bases remaining between them. Here the CDR3 DNA reads TGTGCCACCAGCAGAGTAGGGGCGTCCTACGAGCAGTACTTC. Its translation: CATSRVGASYEQYF.

With regard to this clone: Other DNA sequences in this sample translate to the same CDR3. This chain joins TRBV5-6 and TRBJ1-1; D is unclear. Germline CDR1 is SGHDT and CDR2 is YYEEEE. Trimming shortened V by 2 bases and J by 1 base, and 3 bases separated the two germline ends. CDR3 size: 12 residues. This chain's CDR3 is CASSFGNTEAFF. The CDR3 nucleotides read TGTGCCAGCAGCTTTGGGAACACTGAAGCTTTCTTT.

J is TRBJ2-3 and V is TRBV5-1; D call uncertain. The ends were cut back, 0 bases at V and 3 bases at J, with 8 bases in the middle. The CDR3 length is 14 residues. The germline CDR1 and CDR2 sequences are SGHRS and YFSETQ. Here the CDR3 reads CASSLDPTTDTQYF. CDR3 bases: TGCGCCAGCAGCTTGGATCCCACGACAGATACGCAGTATTTT.

V gene TRBV9 combines with J gene TRBJ1-1; D call uncertain. Germline CDR1 SGDLS, CDR2 YYNGEE. V was clipped by 0 bases and J by 8 bases, with 11 bases between them. The CDR3 extends over 13 amino acids. The CDR3 loop reads CASSVGTATEAFF. CDR3 sequence (DNA): TGTGCCAGCAGCGTAGGAACAGCTACCGAAGCTTTCTTT.

The chain recombines TRBV30 with TRBJ1-2; D unclear. CDR1 GTSNPN and CDR2 SVGIG come from the germline V gene (reference sequence). V was cut by 3 bases and J by 4 bases, with 12 bases left in between. CDR3 length equals 13 residues. The DNA for the CDR3 is TGTGCCTGGAGCACGGGAGGCGGCTATGGCTACACCTTC. Encoded protein: CAWSTGGGYGYTF.

The chain is built from TRBV11-3 and TRBJ2-1; D gene unclear. The CDR3 runs 15 residues. Trimming stripped 4 bases from V and 4 bases from J, with 14 bases between. CDR1 is SGHNT, CDR2 YENEEA, per germline. CDR3 nucleotides: TGTGCCAGCAGCTACGACCTGGACGGTTACAATGAGCAGTTCTTC. This translates into CASSYDLDGYNEQFF.

This sequence joins TRBV29-1 and TRBJ2-2; unclear D gene. The CDR3 sequence is 14 residues long. The germline CDR1 and CDR2 sequences are SQVTM and ANQGSEA. The V end lost 1 base, the J end lost 0 bases, and 6 bases lay between the germline ends. CDR3 in DNA: TGCAGCGTTGAAGGACGGCCGAACACCGGGGAGCTGTTTTTT. This gives the protein CSVEGRPNTGELFF.

This chain joins TRBV5-1 and TRBJ1-2, with 12 bases lining up with TRBD1. Germline V lookup: CDR1 SGHRS, CDR2 YFSETQ. The CDR3 totals 19 residues. The junction had 18 bases not matched to a gene; V was cut back by 4 bases and J by 5 bases. This chain's CDR3 is CASSLRYSGQGALSYGYTF. CDR3 DNA sequence: TGCGCCAGCAGCCTCCGTTATTCGGGACAGGGGGCGCTGAGTTATGGCTACACCTTC.